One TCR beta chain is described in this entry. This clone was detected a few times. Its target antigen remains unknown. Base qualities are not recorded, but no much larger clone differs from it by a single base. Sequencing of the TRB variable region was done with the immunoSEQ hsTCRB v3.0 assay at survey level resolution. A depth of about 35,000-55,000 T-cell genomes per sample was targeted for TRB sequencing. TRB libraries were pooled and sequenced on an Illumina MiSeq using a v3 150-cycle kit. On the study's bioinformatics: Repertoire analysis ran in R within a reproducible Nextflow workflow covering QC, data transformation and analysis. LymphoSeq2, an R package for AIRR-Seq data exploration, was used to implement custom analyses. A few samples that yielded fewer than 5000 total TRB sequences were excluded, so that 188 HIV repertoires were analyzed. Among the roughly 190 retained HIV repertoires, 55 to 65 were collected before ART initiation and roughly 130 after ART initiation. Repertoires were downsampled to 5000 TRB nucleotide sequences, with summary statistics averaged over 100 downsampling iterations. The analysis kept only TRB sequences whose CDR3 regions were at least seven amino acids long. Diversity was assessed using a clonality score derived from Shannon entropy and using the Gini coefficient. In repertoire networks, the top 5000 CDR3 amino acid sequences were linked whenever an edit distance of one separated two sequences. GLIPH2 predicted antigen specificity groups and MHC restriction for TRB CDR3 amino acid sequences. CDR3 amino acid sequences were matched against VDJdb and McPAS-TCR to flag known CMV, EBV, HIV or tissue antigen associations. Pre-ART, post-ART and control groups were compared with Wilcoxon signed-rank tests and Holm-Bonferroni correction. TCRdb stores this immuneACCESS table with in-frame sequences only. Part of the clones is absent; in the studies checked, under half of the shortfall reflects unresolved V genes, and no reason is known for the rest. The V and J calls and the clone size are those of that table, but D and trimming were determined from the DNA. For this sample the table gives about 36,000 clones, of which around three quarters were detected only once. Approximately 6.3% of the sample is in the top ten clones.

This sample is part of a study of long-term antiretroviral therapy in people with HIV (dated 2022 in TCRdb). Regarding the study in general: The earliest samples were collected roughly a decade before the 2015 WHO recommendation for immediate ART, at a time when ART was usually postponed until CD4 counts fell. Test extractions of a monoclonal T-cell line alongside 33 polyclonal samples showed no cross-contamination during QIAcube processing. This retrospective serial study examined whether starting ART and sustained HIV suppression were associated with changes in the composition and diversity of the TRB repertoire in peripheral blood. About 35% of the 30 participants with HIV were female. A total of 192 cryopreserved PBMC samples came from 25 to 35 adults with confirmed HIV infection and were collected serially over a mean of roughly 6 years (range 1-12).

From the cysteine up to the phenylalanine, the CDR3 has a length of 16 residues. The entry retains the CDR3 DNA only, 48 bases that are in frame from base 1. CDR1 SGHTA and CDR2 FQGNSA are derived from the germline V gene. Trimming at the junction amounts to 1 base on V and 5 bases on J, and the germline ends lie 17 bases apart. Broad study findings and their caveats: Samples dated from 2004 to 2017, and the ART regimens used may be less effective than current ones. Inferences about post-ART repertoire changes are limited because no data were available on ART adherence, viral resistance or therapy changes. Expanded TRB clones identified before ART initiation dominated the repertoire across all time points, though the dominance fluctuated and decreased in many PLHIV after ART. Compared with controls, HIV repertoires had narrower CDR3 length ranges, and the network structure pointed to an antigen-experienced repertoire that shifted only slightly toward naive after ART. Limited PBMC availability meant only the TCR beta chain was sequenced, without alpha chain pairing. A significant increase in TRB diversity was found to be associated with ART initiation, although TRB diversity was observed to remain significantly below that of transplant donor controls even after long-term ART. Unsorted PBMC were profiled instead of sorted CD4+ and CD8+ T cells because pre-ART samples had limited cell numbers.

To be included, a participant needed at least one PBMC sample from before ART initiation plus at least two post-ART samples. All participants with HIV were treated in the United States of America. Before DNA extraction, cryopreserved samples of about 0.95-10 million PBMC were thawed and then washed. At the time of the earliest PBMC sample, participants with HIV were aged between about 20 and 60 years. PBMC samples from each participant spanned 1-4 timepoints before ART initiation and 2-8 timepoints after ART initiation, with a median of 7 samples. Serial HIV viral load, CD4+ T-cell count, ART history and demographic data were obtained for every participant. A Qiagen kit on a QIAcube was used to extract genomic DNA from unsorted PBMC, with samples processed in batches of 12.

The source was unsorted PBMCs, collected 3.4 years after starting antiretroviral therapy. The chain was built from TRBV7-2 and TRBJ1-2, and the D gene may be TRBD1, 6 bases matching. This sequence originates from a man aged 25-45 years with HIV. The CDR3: CASSLGKQGLRYGYTF. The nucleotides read TGTGCCAGCAGCTTAGGCAAACAGGGTCTCCGGTATGGCTACACCTTC.